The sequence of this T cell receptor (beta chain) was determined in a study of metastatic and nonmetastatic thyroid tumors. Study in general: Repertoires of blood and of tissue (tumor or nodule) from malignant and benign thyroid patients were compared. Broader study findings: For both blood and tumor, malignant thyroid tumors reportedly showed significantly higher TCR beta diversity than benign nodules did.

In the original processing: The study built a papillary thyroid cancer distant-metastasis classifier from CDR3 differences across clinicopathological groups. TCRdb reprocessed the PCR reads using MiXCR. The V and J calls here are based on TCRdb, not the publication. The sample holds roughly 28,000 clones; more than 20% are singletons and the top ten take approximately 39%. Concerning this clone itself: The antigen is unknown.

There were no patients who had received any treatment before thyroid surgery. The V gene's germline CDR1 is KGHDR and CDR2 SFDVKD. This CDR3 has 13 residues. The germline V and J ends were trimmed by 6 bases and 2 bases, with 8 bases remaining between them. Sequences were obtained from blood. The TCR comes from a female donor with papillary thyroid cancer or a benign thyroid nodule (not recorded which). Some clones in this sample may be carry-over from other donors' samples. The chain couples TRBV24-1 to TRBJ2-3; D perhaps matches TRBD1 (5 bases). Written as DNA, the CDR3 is TGTGCCACCAGTAAGGGGCTCACAGATACGCAGTATTTT. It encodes CATSKGLTDTQYF.